This T cell receptor (beta chain) was found in a study of T cell responses to AZD1222 COVID-19 vaccine. Study conclusions and caveats: At study baseline, merely several AZD1222 recipients were seropositive. Reports indicate that nearly half of spike-specific TCRs are directed at unmutated variant regions.

For this clone: Its antigen is undetermined.

Analyses pooled second doses at about 4 or about 12 weeks. Using immunoSEQ multiplex PCR, the repertoire was profiled, and TCRdb retains in-frame clones only, with some absent. The sample lists under 200,000 clones, approximately 90% occurring once. The CDR3 consists of 13 residues. CDR1 and CDR2 from the germline V gene are SEHNR and FQNEAQ (reference sequence). V was cut by 2 bases and J by 5 bases, with 9 bases left in between. This receptor was taken from an adult who received the AZD1222 COVID-19 vaccine. The specimen was peripheral blood, collected 28 days after the second AZD1222 dose. The V and J genes are TRBV7-9 and TRBJ2-5; D call uncertain. The CDR3 spells CASSLIMTETQYF. The CDR3 region has the DNA TGTGCCAGCAGCTTAATTATGACGGAGACCCAGTACTTC.